This T cell receptor (beta chain) was obtained from a study of T-cell reconstitution after alpha-beta-depleted transplantation in children. This clonotype has ten or more counts. Preparation of the TCRbeta library involved a method that used unique molecular identifiers. TCRdb ran MiXCR on the PCR reads and lists one entry per CDR3 protein. Here the sample spans roughly 220,000 distinct CDR3 sequences, around 12% being singletons. Sequenced here: PBMCs from the stem cell graft donor, sampled from the stem cell graft. This TCR derives from a human donor who donated a stem cell graft to a child with acute lymphoblastic leukemia.

CDR3 bases: TGTGCCATCAGTGTAAACAGGGCTGGGGCCAACGTCCTGACTTTC. This sequence encodes CAISVNRAGANVLTF. V gene TRBV10-3 combines with J gene TRBJ2-6; tentative D call: TRBD1 (6 bases). Germline V CDR1 and CDR2: ENHRY, SYGVKD. There are 15 residues in the CDR3. With 4 bases removed from V and 2 bases from J, the gap between germline ends came to 9 bases.